One sample yielded the 4 T cell receptor beta chains listed below, sequenced in a study of shared clonotypes between healthy human individuals. The table came from immunoSEQ multiplex PCR; TCRdb's copy has only in-frame clones and leaves some out. Counted here are roughly 2,500,000 clones, 80% to 95% occurring once; the ten biggest clones make up about 0.34%. Sequenced input: naive CD4+ T cells from PBMCs. Subset noted: CD45RA+ positively selected. Receptors originate from a man between 18 and 35 years old in good health. Some clones in this sample may be carry-over from other donors' samples.

This sequence joins TRBV6-5 and TRBJ1-1; D gene uncertain. Germline CDR1 is MNHEY and CDR2 is SVGAGI. CDR3 size: 13 residues. Trimming shortened V by 7 bases and J by 9 bases, and 18 bases separated the two germline ends. CDR3 amino acids: CASTPWAEGKAFF. CDR3 nucleotides: TGTGCCAGCACCCCTTGGGCCGAGGGTAAAGCTTTCTTT.

The chain combines TRBV6-1 with TRBJ1-2; D remains unclear. The CDR3 is 14 residues long. V was cut by 0 bases and J by 5 bases, with 10 bases left in between. Germline V gives CDR1 MNHNS, CDR2 SASEGT. The CDR3, as DNA: TGTGCCAGCAGTGAAGCTGGGCCAGCTTATGGCTACACCTTC. Encoded protein: CASSEAGPAYGYTF.

This chain connects TRBV10-1 to TRBJ2-7, with 10 nucleotides matching TRBD1. The CDR3 length is 15 residues. Germline V gene sequence: CDR1 WNHNN, CDR2 SYGVQD (reference sequence). J was trimmed by 1 base and V by 1 base; bases with no gene match: 1. CDR3 DNA sequence: TGCGCCAGCAGTGAGTGGGGACAGGGGTCCTACGAGCAGTACTTC. Encoded protein: CASSEWGQGSYEQYF.

The chain links TRBV7-9 to TRBJ2-3; no clear D gene. Germline V gene data show CDR1 as SEHNR and CDR2 as FQNEAQ (reference sequence). This CDR3 is built from 15 residues. The V end lost 3 bases, the J end lost 4 bases, and 14 bases lay between the germline ends. The chain's CDR3 is CASSLVSGKADTQYF. CDR3 coding DNA: TGTGCCAGCAGCTTGGTGAGTGGGAAGGCAGATACGCAGTATTTT.